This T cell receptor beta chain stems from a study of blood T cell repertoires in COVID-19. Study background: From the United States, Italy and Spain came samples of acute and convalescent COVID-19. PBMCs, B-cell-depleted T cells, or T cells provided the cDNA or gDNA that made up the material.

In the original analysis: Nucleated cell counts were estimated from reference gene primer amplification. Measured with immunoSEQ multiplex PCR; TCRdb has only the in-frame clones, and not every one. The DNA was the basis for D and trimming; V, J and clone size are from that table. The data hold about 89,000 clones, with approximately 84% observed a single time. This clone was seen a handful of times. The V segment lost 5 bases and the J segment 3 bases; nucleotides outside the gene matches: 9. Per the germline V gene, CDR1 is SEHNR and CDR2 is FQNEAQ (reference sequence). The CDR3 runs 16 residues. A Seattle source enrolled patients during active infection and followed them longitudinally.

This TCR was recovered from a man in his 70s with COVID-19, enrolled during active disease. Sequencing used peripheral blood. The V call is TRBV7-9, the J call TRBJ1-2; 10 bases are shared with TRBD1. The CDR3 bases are TGTGCCAGCAGCCGCCGGACAGGGGGTAGGGACTATGGCTACACCTTC. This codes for CASSRRTGGRDYGYTF.